What follows are 24 T cell receptor beta chains derived from one specimen sequenced in a study of OX40 agonist ivuxolimab in advanced cancers. Sequenced by immunoSEQ multiplex PCR; TCRdb stores in-frame clones only, minus some. The sample lists 15,000 to 20,000 clones, about 90% seen once, with around a third in the top ten. Here the sequenced sample was CD4+ or CD8+ T cells sorted from blood, taken in a trial of the OX40 agonist ivuxolimab. All receptors come from an adult with an advanced solid tumor such as melanoma, head and neck, liver or kidney cancer.

The rearrangement joins TRBV27 to TRBJ1-1, with D perhaps TRBD1 (5 bases). V was shortened by 1 base and J by 3 bases, with 12 bases between the two germline ends. The CDR3 is 15 residues long. Per germline, CDR1 MNHEY and CDR2 SMNVEV (reference sequence). The CDR3 region is CASSLWGERDTEAFF. The CDR3 coding sequence is TGTGCCAGCAGTTTATGGGGGGAGCGGGACACTGAAGCTTTCTTT.

This chain joins TRBV7-3 and TRBJ1-5; D remains unclear. The CDR3 covers 13 residues. Trimming took off 5 bases at V and 5 bases at J, with 10 bases between the two ends. The germline gives CDR1 SGHTA, CDR2 FQGTGA. The CDR3 nucleotides read TGTGCCAGCAGCCAGGACGGAGATCAGCCCCAGCATTTT. This translates into CASSQDGDQPQHF. Drawing the rest from reference TRBV7-3 and TRBJ1-5, the complete variable domain is GAGVSQTPSNKVTEKGKYVELRCDPISGHTALYWYRQSLGQGPEFLIYFQGTGAADDSGLPNDRFFAVRPEGSVSTLKIQRTERGDSAVYLCASSQDGDQPQHFGDGTRLSIL.

This chain uses TRBV18 with TRBJ2-7; unclear D gene. There are 14 residues in the CDR3. V lost 0 bases, J lost 3 bases, and 9 bases lay in between. Germline CDR1 is KGHSH and CDR2 is LQKENI. CDR3 loop: CASSPPLGNYEQYF. The CDR3 DNA reads TGTGCCAGCTCACCACCTCTAGGGAACTACGAGCAGTACTTC. Full variable domain (missing parts from reference TRBV18 and TRBJ2-7): NAGVMQNPRHLVRRRGQEARLRCSPMKGHSHVYWYRQLPEEGLKFMVYLQKENIIDESGMPKERFSAEFPKEGPSILRIQQVVRGDSAAYFCASSPPLGNYEQYFGPGTRLTVT.

This clone was seen just once. The chain has TRBV5-1 and TRBJ2-3, with 11 bases fitting TRBD2. The germline gives CDR1 SGHRS, CDR2 YFSETQ. CDR3 length: 15 amino acids. V shed 7 bases and J 3 bases; nucleotides not matched to a gene: 7. CDR3 DNA sequence: TGCGCCAGCTACGCCGGGACTAGCGGAACAGATACGCAGTATTTT. Translated, it gives CASYAGTSGTDTQYF.

The chain links TRBV7-3 to TRBJ1-6; D gene unclear. The CDR3 extends over 16 amino acids. In germline, CDR1 is SGHTA, CDR2 FQGTGA. V lost 1 base and J lost 0, with 7 bases in between. The CDR3 is CASSLMGSSYNSPLHF. As DNA, the CDR3 is TGTGCCAGCAGCTTAATGGGGAGCTCCTATAATTCACCCCTCCACTTT.

The CDR3 reads CASSIDGQANTEAFF. The CDR3 nucleotides are TGTGCCAGTAGTATAGATGGACAGGCGAACACTGAAGCTTTCTTT. The J gene is TRBJ1-1, the V gene TRBV19; 7 bases are a match to TRBD1. Losses at the gene ends were 0 bases for V and 1 base for J; bases not matched to a gene: 2. The CDR3 is 15 residues long. Germline lookup yields CDR1 LNHDA and CDR2 SQIVND (reference sequence). The full variable domain, with the rest looked up from reference TRBV19 and TRBJ1-1, is DGGITQSPKYLFRKEGQNVTLSCEQNLNHDAMYWYRQDPGQGLRLIYYSQIVNDFQKGDIAEGYSVSREKKESFPLTVTSAQKNPTAFYLCASSIDGQANTEAFFGQGTRLTVV.

This rearrangement joins TRBV5-1 to TRBJ1-6; 7 bases align to TRBD1. Germline lookup yields CDR1 SGHRS and CDR2 YFSETQ. Losses at the gene ends were 0 bases for V and 8 bases for J; bases not matched to a gene: 5. This CDR3 contains 15 residues. The CDR3 loop is CASSLGQGVYSPLHF. In DNA form, the CDR3 reads TGCGCCAGCAGCTTGGGGCAGGGGGTCTATTCACCCCTCCACTTT.

The rearrangement links TRBV4-2 to TRBJ1-2, with 7 positions matching TRBD1. V shed 3 bases, J shed 10 bases, and the junction held 5 bases outside the gene matches. The CDR3 runs to 12 residues. The V gene's germline CDR1 is LGHNA and CDR2 YNFKEQ. CDR3 loop: CASSQPTGDYTF. Here the CDR3 DNA reads TGTGCCAGCAGCCAGCCTACAGGGGACTACACCTTC.

J is TRBJ2-3 and V is TRBV10-2; perhaps TRBD2 as D (6 bases). The V and J ends lost 3 bases and 0 bases respectively, with 22 bases between them. The germline V gene encodes CDR1 WSHSY and CDR2 SAAADI. The CDR3 runs 19 residues. CDR3 protein: CASSDDPLLLSGSTDTQYF. The CDR3 DNA is TGCGCCAGCAGTGACGACCCGCTTTTGTTGAGCGGGAGCACAGATACGCAGTATTTT.

The table lists this clone with a count of one. Here the CDR3 DNA reads TGTGCCACAGGGGGCGACGGCTACACCTTC. It encodes CATGGDGYTF. V is TRBV19 and J is TRBJ1-2, with 8 positions matching TRBD1. The CDR3 runs to 10 residues. The V gene's germline CDR1 is LNHDA and CDR2 SQIVND (reference sequence). Trimming took 10 bases from V and 8 from J; bases not matched to a gene: 3.

The gene calls are TRBV7-9 and TRBJ1-1, with a possible D match to TRBD1 (6 bases). The CDR3 has 14 amino acids. From germline, CDR1 is SEHNR and CDR2 FQNEAQ (reference sequence). Trimming removed 1 base at V and 4 bases at J, with 10 bases between. CDR3 residues: CASSLGLGGTEAFF. The CDR3 DNA reads as TGTGCCAGCAGCTTAGGTTTAGGGGGCACTGAAGCTTTCTTT.

This chain joins TRBV20-1 and TRBJ1-1; D is perhaps TRBD1 (6 bases). The CDR3 has 11 residues. Germline CDR1 and CDR2: DFQATT and SNEGSKA (reference sequence). Trimming took 5 bases from V and 7 from J, leaving 11 bases between them. The CDR3 here is CSAPEGVEAFF. In DNA form, the CDR3 reads TGCAGTGCTCCTGAGGGGGTTGAAGCTTTCTTT.

The V call is TRBV19, the J call TRBJ2-3; D is unresolved. V lost 2 bases to trimming and J lost 4 bases, with 10 bases between them. The germline CDR1 and CDR2 sequences are LNHDA and SQIVND (reference sequence). The CDR3 runs 14 residues. The CDR3 loop reads CASSISEPADTQYF. For the CDR3, the DNA is TGTGCCAGTAGTATATCGGAGCCCGCAGATACGCAGTATTTT.

The gene calls are TRBV28 and TRBJ1-2; D is undetermined. Germline V gives CDR1 MDHEN, CDR2 SYDVKM. Trimming cost V 3 bases and J 3 bases, with 2 bases left between them. This CDR3 comprises 11 residues. CDR3 nucleotides: TGTGCCAGCAGTTTCTACTATGGCTACACCTTC. The encoded protein is CASSFYYGYTF.

The CDR3 is CASLVADTQYF. In nucleotides, the CDR3 is TGTGCCAGCTTAGTTGCAGATACGCAGTATTTT. This chain connects TRBV7-8 to TRBJ2-3; D is unclear. Trimming shortened V by 8 bases and J by 4 bases, and 7 bases separated the two germline ends. The CDR3 runs 11 residues. Germline CDR1 SGHVS, CDR2 FQNEAQ.

V and J are TRBV28 and TRBJ2-2; TRBD1 matches 7 bases. The ends lost 4 bases at V and 0 bases at J; junction bases unmatched: 8. Germline CDR1 MDHEN, CDR2 SYDVKM. The CDR3 is made up of 17 amino acids. The CDR3 DNA follows: TGTGCCAGCAGTTCCGATCATGACAGGGCGAACACCGGGGAGCTGTTTTTT. Translation: CASSSDHDRANTGELFF.

The CDR3 region is CASSVLGGSDTQYF. The CDR3 DNA reads TGTGCCAGCAGCGTATTGGGGGGCTCAGATACGCAGTATTTT. V and J are TRBV9 and TRBJ2-3; D might be TRBD1 or TRBD2, each matching 6 bases. Germline CDR1 SGDLS, CDR2 YYNGEE. Trimming removed 1 base from V and 4 bases from J, with 10 bases in between. The CDR3 consists of 14 residues. Filled out from reference TRBV9 and TRBJ2-3, the complete variable domain reads DSGVTQTPKHLITATGQRVTLRCSPRSGDLSVYWYQQSLDQGLQFLIQYYNGEERAKGNILERFSAQQFPDLHSELNLSSLELGDSALYFCASSVLGGSDTQYFGPGTRLTVL.

Written as DNA, the CDR3 is TGTGCCAGCAGCTTAAACGGGGACAGCAATGAGCAGTTCTTC. Amino acids: CASSLNGDSNEQFF. The gene calls are TRBV7-3 and TRBJ2-1, with TRBD1 identical over 7 bases. V was pared by 1 base and J by 6 bases, with 3 bases of the junction left unmatched. The CDR3 loop spans 14 amino acids. The germline V gene encodes CDR1 SGHTA and CDR2 FQGTGA.

The chain couples TRBV29-1 to TRBJ1-2, with no clear D. The CDR3 spans 11 residues. Germline V lookup: CDR1 SQVTM, CDR2 ANQGSEA. V lost 7 bases and J lost 3, with 9 bases in between. CDR3 sequence reads: CSGGMDYGYTF. The CDR3 DNA reads as TGCAGCGGAGGAATGGACTATGGCTACACCTTC.

This sequence joins TRBV27 and TRBJ2-5; 14 bases align to TRBD2. The CDR3 is 15 residues long. V dropped 8 bases and J dropped 5; count of bases not matched to a gene: 7. Germline V gene data show CDR1 as MNHEY and CDR2 as SMNVEV (reference sequence). CDR3 sequence: CASQGLAGAGETQYF. The DNA of the CDR3 is TGTGCCAGCCAGGGACTAGCGGGGGCGGGGGAGACCCAGTACTTC.

This sequence joins TRBV27 and TRBJ1-2; possible D gene TRBD1, 6 bases. The CDR3 runs to 15 residues. The V end lost 5 bases, the J end lost 2 bases, and 15 bases lay between the germline ends. From germline, CDR1 is MNHEY and CDR2 SMNVEV (reference sequence). CDR3 DNA sequence: TGTGCCAGCAGTGCCTTGACAGGACTCAACTATGGCTACACCTTC. As protein: CASSALTGLNYGYTF.

The rearrangement joins TRBV9 to TRBJ1-1; 9 nucleotides match TRBD1. This CDR3 is 15 amino acids long. The V segment lost 3 bases and the J segment 4 bases; nucleotides outside the gene matches: 7. CDR1 SGDLS and CDR2 YYNGEE come from the germline V gene. The CDR3: CASSAGTGSLTEAFF. The CDR3 DNA follows: TGTGCCAGCAGCGCCGGGACAGGGTCTCTCACTGAAGCTTTCTTT.

V is TRBV28 and J is TRBJ2-2, with 7 bases fitting TRBD1. The CDR3 loop spans 15 amino acids. Trimming took 5 bases from V and 4 from J; bases not matched to a gene: 7. Germline CDR1 MDHEN, CDR2 SYDVKM. The CDR3 is CASSGTVDGTGELFF. The CDR3 DNA sequence: TGTGCCAGCAGTGGGACAGTCGACGGCACCGGGGAGCTGTTTTTT.

Here the CDR3 reads CASWGPGELFF. The CDR3 DNA is TGTGCCTCCTGGGGGCCCGGGGAGCTGTTTTTT. The J gene is TRBJ2-2, the V gene TRBV30; possible D gene TRBD1, 6 bases. The length of the CDR3 is 11 residues. V lost 7 bases to trimming and J lost 6 bases, with 9 bases between them. CDR1 and CDR2 (germline): GTSNPN, SVGIG (reference sequence).